This T cell receptor (beta chain) was retrieved from a study of human T cells and chemical hapten exposure. Study-wide background: Sensitization used 2% DPC on around 2 cm by around 2 cm upper inner arm skin. From small differences in pooled library volume came most of the variation in per-sample TCR yields. Study-wide points: High-frequency TCRs, those above 1 in 1000, stayed the same after DPC sensitization.

Time point of the sample: patch test 1, 2 weeks after DPC sensitization. Treatment here: therapeutic diphenylcyclopropenone sensitization with weekly scalp DPC. This clonotype has just a few counts. Its target is not known. The junction and the germline gene differ at one end; a read error may be behind it. The CDR3 is made up of 15 amino acids. Germline V gene sequence: CDR1 MNHNS, CDR2 SASEGT. Original handling: The number of TCRs in each sample had a median of about 95,000 and spanned about 20,000 to 700,000. TCRdb re-analysed the RACE reads in MiXCR, keeping a single row per CDR3 protein. The V and J calls and clone size come from TCRdb's table, not from the authors' own analysis. The data hold roughly 180,000 distinct CDR3 sequences, with about a fifth observed a single time.

The chain joins TRBV6-1 to TRBJ2-2; D might be TRBD1 or TRBD2, each matching 6 bases. The clonotype comes from a woman between 50 and 59 years old with alopecia areata. Some clones in this sample may be carry-over from other donors' samples. Sequencing was performed on whole blood, taken in connection with sensitization to the hapten diphenylcyclopropenone (DPC). CDR3 sequence (DNA): TGTGCCAGCCGTGAGGGGGGACTTTACGCCGGGGAGCTGTTTTTT. Translated, it gives CASREGGLYAGELFF.